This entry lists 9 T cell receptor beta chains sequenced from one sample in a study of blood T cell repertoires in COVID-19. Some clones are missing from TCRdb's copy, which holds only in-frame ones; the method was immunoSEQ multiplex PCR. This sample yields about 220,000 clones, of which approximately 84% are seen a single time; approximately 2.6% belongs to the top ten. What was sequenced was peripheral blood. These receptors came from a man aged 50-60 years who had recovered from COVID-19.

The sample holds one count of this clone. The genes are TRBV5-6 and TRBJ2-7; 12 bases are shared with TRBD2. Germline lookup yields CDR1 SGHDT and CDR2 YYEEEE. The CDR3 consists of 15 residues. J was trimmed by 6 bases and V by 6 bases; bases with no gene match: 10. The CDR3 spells CASTLGGLAGPEQYF. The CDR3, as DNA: TGTGCCAGCACTCTGGGCGGACTAGCGGGGCCCGAGCAGTACTTC.

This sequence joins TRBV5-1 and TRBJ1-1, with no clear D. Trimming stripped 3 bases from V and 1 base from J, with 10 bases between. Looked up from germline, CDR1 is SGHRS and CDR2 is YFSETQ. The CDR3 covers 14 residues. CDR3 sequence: CASSYGAPNTEAFF. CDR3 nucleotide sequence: TGCGCCAGCAGCTACGGAGCCCCGAACACTGAAGCTTTCTTT.

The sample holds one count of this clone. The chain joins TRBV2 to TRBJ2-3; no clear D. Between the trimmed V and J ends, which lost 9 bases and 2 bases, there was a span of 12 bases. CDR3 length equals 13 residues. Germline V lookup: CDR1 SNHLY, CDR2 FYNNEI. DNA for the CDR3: TGTGCCAGTGGCTGGTATGCCACAGATACGCAGTATTTT. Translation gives CASGWYATDTQYF.

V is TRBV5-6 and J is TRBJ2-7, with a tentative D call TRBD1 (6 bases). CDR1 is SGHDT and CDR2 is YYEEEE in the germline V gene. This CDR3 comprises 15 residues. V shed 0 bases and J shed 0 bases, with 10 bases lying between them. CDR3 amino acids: CASSLGQVRSYEQYF. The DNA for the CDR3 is TGTGCCAGCAGCTTGGGACAGGTTCGCTCCTACGAGCAGTACTTC. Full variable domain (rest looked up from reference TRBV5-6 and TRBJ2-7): DAGVTQSPTHLIKTRGQQVTLRCSPKSGHDTVSWYQQALGQGPQFIFQYYEEEERQRGNFPDRFSGHQFPNYSSELNVNALLLGDSALYLCASSLGQVRSYEQYFGPGTRLTVT.

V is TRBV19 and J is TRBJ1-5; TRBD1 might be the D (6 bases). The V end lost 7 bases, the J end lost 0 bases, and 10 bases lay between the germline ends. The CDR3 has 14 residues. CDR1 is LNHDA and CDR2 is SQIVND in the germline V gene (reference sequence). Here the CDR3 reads CASIDRHSNQPQHF. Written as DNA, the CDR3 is TGTGCCAGTATAGACAGGCATAGCAATCAGCCCCAGCATTTT.

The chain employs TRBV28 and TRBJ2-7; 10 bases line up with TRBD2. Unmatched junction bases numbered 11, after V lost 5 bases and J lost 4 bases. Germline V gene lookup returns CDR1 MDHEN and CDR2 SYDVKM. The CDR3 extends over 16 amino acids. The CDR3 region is CASSPSSGGLKYEQYF. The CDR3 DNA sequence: TGTGCCAGCAGTCCTTCTAGCGGGGGTTTAAAGTACGAGCAGTACTTC.

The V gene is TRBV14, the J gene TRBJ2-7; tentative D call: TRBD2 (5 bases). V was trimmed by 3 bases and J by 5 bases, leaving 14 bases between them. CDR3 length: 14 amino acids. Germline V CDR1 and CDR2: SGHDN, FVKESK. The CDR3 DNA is TGTGCCAGCAGCCAGGACTTGATCGCTAACGAGCAGTACTTC. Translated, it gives CASSQDLIANEQYF.

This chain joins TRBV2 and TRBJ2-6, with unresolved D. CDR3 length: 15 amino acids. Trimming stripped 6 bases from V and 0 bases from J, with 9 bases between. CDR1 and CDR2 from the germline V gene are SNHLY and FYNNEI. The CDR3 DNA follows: TGTGCCAGCAGCGCAGGTAACTCTGGGGCCAACGTCCTGACTTTC. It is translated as CASSAGNSGANVLTF.

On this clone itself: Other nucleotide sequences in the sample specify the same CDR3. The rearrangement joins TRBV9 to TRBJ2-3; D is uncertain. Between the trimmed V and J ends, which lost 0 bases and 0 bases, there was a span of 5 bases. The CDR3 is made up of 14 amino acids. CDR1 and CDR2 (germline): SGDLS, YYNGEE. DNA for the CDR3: TGTGCCAGCAGCGTAGATTCTAGCACAGATACGCAGTATTTT. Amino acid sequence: CASSVDSSTDTQYF.